Below, 24 T cell receptor beta chains from the same sample are listed, as sequenced in a study of shared clonotypes between healthy human individuals. Generated by immunoSEQ multiplex PCR, the TCRdb table keeps only in-frame clones and is missing some. Of about 490,000 clones in the sample, over 60% were seen once. Sequenced material: PBMCs. These receptors were obtained from a woman aged 40 to 50 in good health. Some clones in this sample may be carry-over from other donors' samples.

This chain joins TRBV28 and TRBJ2-3; D is unclear. V gave up 1 base and J gave up 5 bases, with 7 bases separating them. Looked up from germline, CDR1 is MDHEN and CDR2 is SYDVKM. The CDR3 loop spans 13 amino acids. The CDR3 nucleotides read TGTGCCAGCAGTTTATCACCCAAAGATACGCAGTATTTT. Translation gives CASSLSPKDTQYF.

The chain links TRBV10-3 to TRBJ1-2, with a tentative D call TRBD1 (6 bases). The CDR3 runs to 15 residues. The V gene lost 5 bases and the J gene lost 8 bases, with 21 bases spanning the gap. Germline CDR1 is ENHRY and CDR2 is SYGVKD. CDR3 nucleotides: TGTGCCATCAGTTTCCTAGGGGGGGCTGCGGGCGGCTACACCTTC. This gives the protein CAISFLGGAAGGYTF.

This clone has just a few counts. V is TRBV19 and J is TRBJ2-3; D could derive from TRBD1 or TRBD2 (6 bases each). Trimming removed 7 bases from V and 6 bases from J, with 11 bases in between. This CDR3 region has 12 residues. The germline V gene has CDR1 LNHDA and CDR2 SQIVND (reference sequence). DNA for the CDR3: TGTGCCAGTACCACGGGGGCGGATACGCAGTATTTT. This translates into CASTTGADTQYF.

This clone appeared a few times. The chain is built from TRBV6-1 and TRBJ2-7; TRBD2 matches 9 bases. The CDR3 covers 15 residues. The junction had 12 bases not matched to a gene; V was cut back by 8 bases and J by 4 bases. CDR1 is MNHNS, CDR2 SASEGT, per germline. The DNA of the CDR3 is TGTGCCAGCGGCGAGGGTAGCGGGAGTATGTACGAGCAGTACTTC. This translates into CASGEGSGSMYEQYF.

To note about this clone: Other DNA sequences in this specimen translate into the identical CDR3. The rearrangement joins TRBV29-1 to TRBJ1-1; 8 bases fit TRBD1. This CDR3 has 13 amino acids. Trimming cost V 4 bases and J 1 base; bases outside gene matches: 2. Germline values: CDR1 SQVTM, CDR2 ANQGSEA. The CDR3 DNA reads TGCAGCGTTGCTACAGGGGGGAACACTGAAGCTTTCTTT. It is translated as CSVATGGNTEAFF. The full variable domain, completed using reference TRBV29-1 and TRBJ1-1, is SAVISQKPSRDICQRGTSLTIQCQVDSQVTMMFWYRQQPGQSLTLIATANQGSEATYESGFVIDKFPISRPNLTFSTLTVSNMSPEDSSIYLCSVATGGNTEAFFGQGTRLTVV.

The chain uses TRBV28 and TRBJ1-1; D is ambiguous. The CDR3 loop spans 12 amino acids. Trimming removed 5 bases from V and 11 bases from J, with 15 bases in between. CDR1 MDHEN and CDR2 SYDVKM come from the germline V gene. DNA of the CDR3: TGTGCCAGCAGTCTGGGTCCCGCCACCGCTTTCTTT. It translates to CASSLGPATAFF.

The chain joins TRBV28 to TRBJ2-7, with D unresolved. Germline V gives CDR1 MDHEN, CDR2 SYDVKM. This CDR3 has 14 amino acids. The V end lost 6 bases, the J end lost 0 bases, and 12 bases lay between the germline ends. CDR3 loop: CASRPVSLSYEQYF. CDR3 bases: TGTGCCAGCAGGCCAGTTTCTCTCTCCTACGAGCAGTACTTC.

V usage is TRBV7-6 and J usage is TRBJ2-7, with a possible D match to TRBD2 (6 bases). Trimming took off 0 bases at V and 5 bases at J, with 11 bases between the two ends. Germline lookup yields CDR1 SGHVS and CDR2 FNYEAQ. The CDR3 consists of 14 residues. CDR3 residues: CASSLAPGGDEQYF. Written as DNA, the CDR3 is TGTGCCAGCAGCTTAGCGCCTGGAGGGGACGAGCAGTACTTC.

The chain recombines TRBV18 with TRBJ2-4; D is perhaps TRBD1 or TRBD2 (5 bases each). V was pared by 2 bases and J by 2 bases, with 10 bases between. CDR3 length: 15 residues. Germline CDR1 reads KGHSH; CDR2 reads LQKENI. Here the CDR3 DNA reads TGTGCCAGCTCACCAATCCAGGGACCCAAAAACATTCAGTACTTC. It codes for CASSPIQGPKNIQYF.

In its sample, this clone was seen many times. This chain links TRBV28 with TRBJ2-7, with D tentatively TRBD1 (5 bases). Germline V CDR1 and CDR2: MDHEN, SYDVKM. CDR3 length: 14 residues. Deletions cut 6 bases from V and 2 bases from J, with 14 bases between. CDR3 sequence (DNA): TGTGCCAGCAGCTCCAAGGCAGGGCCCTACGAGCAGTACTTC. Protein: CASSSKAGPYEQYF.

The chain couples TRBV29-1 to TRBJ2-7; D remains unclear. V shed 4 bases and J shed 0 bases, with 13 bases lying between them. Germline assignment: CDR1 SQVTM and CDR2 ANQGSEA. The length of the CDR3 is 14 residues. CDR3 region: CSVVGSQSSYEQYF. Written as DNA, the CDR3 is TGCAGCGTTGTTGGTTCACAGAGCTCCTACGAGCAGTACTTC.

V usage is TRBV10-2 and J usage is TRBJ1-5; D ambiguous. The CDR3 runs 15 residues. Trimming pared 4 bases from V and 0 bases from J, leaving 10 bases between. The germline V gene encodes CDR1 WSHSY and CDR2 SAAADI. The CDR3 loop reads CASSVGQLSNQPQHF. CDR3 sequence (DNA): TGCGCCAGCAGTGTGGGTCAGCTTAGCAATCAGCCCCAGCATTTT.

The chain has TRBV7-2 and TRBJ1-2, with unresolved D. This CDR3 is built from 16 residues. CDR1 and CDR2 (germline): SGHTA, FQGNSA. V was cut by 5 bases and J by 4 bases, with 20 bases left in between. The CDR3 spells CASSHPGDRLIYGYTF. The CDR3 nucleotides are TGTGCCAGCAGCCACCCGGGAGACCGACTCATCTATGGCTACACCTTC.

The V gene is TRBV5-6, the J gene TRBJ2-7; 8 positions agree with TRBD1. Per germline, CDR1 SGHDT and CDR2 YYEEEE. The CDR3 consists of 15 residues. J gave up 3 bases and V 3 bases, and 8 bases lay outside the gene matches. The CDR3 here is CASSSPGTGDYEQYF. The CDR3 DNA sequence: TGTGCCAGCAGCTCTCCCGGGACAGGCGACTACGAGCAGTACTTC.

The chain is built from TRBV6-1 and TRBJ2-7; the D gene is possibly TRBD2 (6 bases). This CDR3 is built from 15 residues. V lost 3 bases, J lost 5 bases, and 17 bases lay in between. CDR1 is MNHNS and CDR2 is SASEGT in the germline V gene. The CDR3 is CASSDPAGLAHEQYF. The CDR3 nucleotides read TGTGCCAGCAGTGATCCGGCGGGACTCGCACACGAGCAGTACTTC.

This clone was counted between two and nine times. The chain recombines TRBV19 with TRBJ2-7; D possibly matches TRBD1 or TRBD2 (5 bases each). The V gene lost 3 bases and the J gene lost 3 bases, with 18 bases spanning the gap. The length of the CDR3 is 16 residues. The germline gives CDR1 LNHDA, CDR2 SQIVND (reference sequence). The CDR3 region has the DNA TGTGCCAGTAGTATTTTAATAGCTGGGGGTATCTACGAGCAGTACTTC. Protein: CASSILIAGGIYEQYF.

In this sample, this clone turned up a few times. The V call is TRBV6-5, the J call TRBJ2-7; 8 nucleotides match TRBD1. The V gene's germline CDR1 is MNHEY and CDR2 SVGAGI. The CDR3 length is 15 residues. With V trimmed by 2 bases and J by 7 bases, 10 bases remained unmatched. CDR3: CASSYDGRGLGEQYF. The CDR3 bases are TGTGCCAGCAGTTACGACGGCAGGGGGCTTGGTGAGCAGTACTTC.

The V gene is TRBV5-1, the J gene TRBJ1-2; D gene ambiguous. V was shortened by 4 bases and J by 2 bases, with 9 bases between the two germline ends. Germline V gene data show CDR1 as SGHRS and CDR2 as YFSETQ. This CDR3 spans 13 amino acids. The chain's CDR3 is CASSLVPNYGYTF. DNA for the CDR3: TGCGCCAGCAGCCTCGTCCCGAACTATGGCTACACCTTC.

This clone was picked up a small number of times. V and J are TRBV7-2 and TRBJ2-6; no clear D gene. The germline CDR1 and CDR2 sequences are SGHTA and FQGNSA. Deletions cut 1 base from V and 3 bases from J, with 4 bases between. The CDR3 sequence is 14 residues long. The CDR3 reads CASSLVGGANVLTF. In DNA, the CDR3 is TGTGCCAGCAGCTTAGTAGGTGGGGCCAACGTCCTGACTTTC.

The rearrangement joins TRBV7-8 to TRBJ2-3; no clear D gene. The germline V and J ends were trimmed by 2 bases and 5 bases, with 8 bases remaining between them. The germline CDR1 and CDR2 sequences are SGHVS and FQNEAQ. The CDR3 is 13 amino acids. The CDR3 nucleotides are TGTGCCAGCAGCTTAACACCCGGAGATACGCAGTATTTT. It codes for CASSLTPGDTQYF.

This clone has a single count. The V gene is TRBV30, the J gene TRBJ2-3, with a tentative D call TRBD2 (6 bases). The germline CDR1 and CDR2 sequences are GTSNPN and SVGIG (reference sequence). CDR3 length: 15 residues. Trimming cost V 4 bases and J 2 bases, with 16 bases left between them. The CDR3 nucleotides are TGTGCCTGGACTGTAGGGCGGGGAGCCACAGATACGCAGTATTTT. Translating gives CAWTVGRGATDTQYF.

This clone was seen only once. The rearrangement uses TRBV18 and TRBJ2-5; the D is unclear. The V end lost 2 bases, the J end lost 2 bases, and 15 bases lay between the germline ends. There are 16 residues in the CDR3. Germline lookup yields CDR1 KGHSH and CDR2 LQKENI. The CDR3: CASSPVARTQQETQYF. In DNA, the CDR3 is TGTGCCAGCTCACCAGTCGCCCGGACGCAGCAAGAGACCCAGTACTTC.

A note on this clone: It may be a read error: a sequence one base away is much more abundant. Other DNA sequences of this sample code for an identical CDR3. V and J are TRBV28 and TRBJ2-5; TRBD2 matches at 11 bases. Germline-derived CDR1 and CDR2 are MDHEN and SYDVKM. V gave up 6 bases and J gave up 5 bases; unmatched junction bases: 2. The CDR3 is 13 residues long. The CDR3 reads CASRTSGIETQYF. CDR3 bases: TGTGCCAGCAGGACTAGCGGGATTGAGACCCAGTACTTC. The full variable domain, in which reference TRBV28 and TRBJ2-5 provide the parts outside the CDR3, is DVKVTQSSRYLVKRTGEKVFLECVQDMDHENMFWYRQDPGLGLRLIYFSYDVKMKEKGDIPEGYSVSREKKERFSLILESASTNQTSMYLCASRTSGIETQYFGPGTRLLVL.

This clone has just one count. J is TRBJ2-5 and V is TRBV30; TRBD1 or TRBD2 may be the D gene (5 bases each). Per germline, CDR1 GTSNPN and CDR2 SVGIG (reference sequence). V lost 3 bases and J lost 2, with 10 bases in between. This CDR3 contains 13 residues. The CDR3 is CAWRGRSQETQYF. As DNA, the CDR3 is TGTGCCTGGAGGGGACGGTCACAAGAGACCCAGTACTTC.